This record looks at one TCR beta chain sequence and its context. Libraries were prepared by immunoSEQ multiplex PCR; TCRdb keeps only in-frame clonotypes and omits some of them. The sample comprises 70,000 to 80,000 clones, roughly nine tenths of which are singletons, and under 3.5% rests with the top ten. The sample originates from a study of T cell clones after liver transplantation. Trimming took off 5 bases at V and 7 bases at J, with 11 bases between the two ends. In germline, CDR1 is SGHNT, CDR2 YENEEA. CDR3 length equals 12 residues. This sequence was found in a human donor who received a liver transplant. The gene calls are TRBV11-3 and TRBJ1-1; D unresolved. The specimen comprised CD4+ T cells from blood, sampled before liver transplant. The CDR3 DNA reads as TGTGCCAGCAGCCCAGGACCTGTTGAAGCTTTCTTT. This gives the protein CASSPGPVEAFF.